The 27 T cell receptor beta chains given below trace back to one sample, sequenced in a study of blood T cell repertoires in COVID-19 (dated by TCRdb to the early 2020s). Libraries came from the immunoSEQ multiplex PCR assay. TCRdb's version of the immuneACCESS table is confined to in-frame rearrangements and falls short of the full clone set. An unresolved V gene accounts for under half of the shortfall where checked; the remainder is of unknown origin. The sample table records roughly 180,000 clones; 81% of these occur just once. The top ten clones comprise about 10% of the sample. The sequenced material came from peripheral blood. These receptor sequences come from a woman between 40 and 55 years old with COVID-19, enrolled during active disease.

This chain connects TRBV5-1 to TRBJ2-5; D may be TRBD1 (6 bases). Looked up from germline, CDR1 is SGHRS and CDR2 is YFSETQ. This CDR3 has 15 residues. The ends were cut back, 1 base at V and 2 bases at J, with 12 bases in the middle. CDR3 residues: CASSLYSGQQETQYF. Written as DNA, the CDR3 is TGCGCCAGCAGCTTGTACTCTGGACAGCAAGAGACCCAGTACTTC. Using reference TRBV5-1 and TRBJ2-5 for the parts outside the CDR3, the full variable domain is KAGVTQTPRYLIKTRGQQVTLSCSPISGHRSVSWYQQTPGQGLQFLFEYFSETQRNKGNFPGRFSGRQFSNSRSEMNVSTLELGDSALYLCASSLYSGQQETQYFGPGTRLLVL.

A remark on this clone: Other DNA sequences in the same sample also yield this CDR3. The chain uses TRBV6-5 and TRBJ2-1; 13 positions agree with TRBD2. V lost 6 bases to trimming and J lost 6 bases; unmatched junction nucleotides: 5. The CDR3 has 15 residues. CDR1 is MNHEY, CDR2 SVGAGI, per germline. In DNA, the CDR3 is TGTGCCAGCAGACGGACTAGCGGGGGACCCAATGAGCAGTTCTTC. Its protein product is CASRRTSGGPNEQFF.

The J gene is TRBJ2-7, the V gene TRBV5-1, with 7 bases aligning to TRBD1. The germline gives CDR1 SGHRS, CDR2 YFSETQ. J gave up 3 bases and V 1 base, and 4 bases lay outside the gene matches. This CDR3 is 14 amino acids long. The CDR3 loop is CASSLWDSFYEQYF. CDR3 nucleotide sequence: TGCGCCAGCAGCTTGTGGGACAGCTTCTACGAGCAGTACTTC.

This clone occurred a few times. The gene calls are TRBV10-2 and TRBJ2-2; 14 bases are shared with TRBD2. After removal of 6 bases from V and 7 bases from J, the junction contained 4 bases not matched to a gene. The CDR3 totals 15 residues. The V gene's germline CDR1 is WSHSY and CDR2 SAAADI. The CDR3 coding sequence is TGCGCCAGCAGGACTAGCGGGGGGGCAAACGGGGAGCTGTTTTTT. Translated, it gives CASRTSGGANGELFF.

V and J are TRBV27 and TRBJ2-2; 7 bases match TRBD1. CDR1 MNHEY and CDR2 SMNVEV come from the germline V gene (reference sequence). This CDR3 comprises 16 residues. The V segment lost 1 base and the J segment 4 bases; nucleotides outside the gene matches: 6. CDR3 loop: CASSLFKTGITGELFF. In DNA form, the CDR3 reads TGTGCCAGCAGTTTATTCAAGACAGGGATCACCGGGGAGCTGTTTTTT.

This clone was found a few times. CDR3 sequence: CASSLAVDTYEQYV. The CDR3 DNA sequence: TGTGCCAGCAGCTTGGCGGTAGATACCTACGAGCAGTACGTC. V is TRBV5-6 and J is TRBJ2-7; no clear D. V lost 0 bases to trimming and J lost 2 bases, with 9 bases between them. This CDR3 has 14 residues. Germline lookup yields CDR1 SGHDT and CDR2 YYEEEE.

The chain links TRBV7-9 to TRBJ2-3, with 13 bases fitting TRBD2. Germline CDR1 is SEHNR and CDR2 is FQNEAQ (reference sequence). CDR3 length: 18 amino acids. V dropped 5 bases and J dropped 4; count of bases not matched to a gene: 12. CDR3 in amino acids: CASSIQSGTSGTPDTQYF. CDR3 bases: TGTGCCAGCAGCATACAATCCGGGACTAGCGGGACTCCAGATACGCAGTATTTT.

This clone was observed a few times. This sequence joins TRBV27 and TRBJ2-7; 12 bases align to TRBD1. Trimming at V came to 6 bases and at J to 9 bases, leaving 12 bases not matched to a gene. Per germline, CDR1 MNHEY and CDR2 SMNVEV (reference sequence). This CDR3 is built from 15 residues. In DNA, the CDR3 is TGTGCCAGCAGAAATTTAGGGGACAGGGGGCAGGGGCAGTACTTC. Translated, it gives CASRNLGDRGQGQYF.

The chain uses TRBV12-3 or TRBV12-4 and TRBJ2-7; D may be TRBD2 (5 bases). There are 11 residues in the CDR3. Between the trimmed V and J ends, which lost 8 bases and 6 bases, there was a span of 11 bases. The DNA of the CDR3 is TGTGCCAGCGGCAGAGGGCGCGAGCAGTACTTC. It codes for CASGRGREQYF.

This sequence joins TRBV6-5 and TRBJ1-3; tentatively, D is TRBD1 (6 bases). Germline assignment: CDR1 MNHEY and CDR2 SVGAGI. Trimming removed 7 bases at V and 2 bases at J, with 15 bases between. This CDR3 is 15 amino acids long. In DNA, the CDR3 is TGTGCCAGCATGGGGGGGCATTCAGCTGGAAACACCATATATTTT. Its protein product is CASMGGHSAGNTIYF.

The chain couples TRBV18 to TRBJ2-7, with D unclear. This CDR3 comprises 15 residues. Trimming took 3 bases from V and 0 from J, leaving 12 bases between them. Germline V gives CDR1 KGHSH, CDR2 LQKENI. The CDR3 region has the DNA TGTGCCAGCTCACCGAAGACTTCCTTCTCCTACGAGCAGTACTTC. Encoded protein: CASSPKTSFSYEQYF.

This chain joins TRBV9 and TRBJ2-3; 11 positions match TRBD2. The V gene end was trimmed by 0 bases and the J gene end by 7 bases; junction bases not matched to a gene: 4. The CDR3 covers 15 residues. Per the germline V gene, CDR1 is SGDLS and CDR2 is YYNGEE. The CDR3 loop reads CASSVDTSGSNTQYF. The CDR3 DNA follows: TGTGCCAGCAGCGTAGACACTAGCGGGAGCAATACGCAGTATTTT.

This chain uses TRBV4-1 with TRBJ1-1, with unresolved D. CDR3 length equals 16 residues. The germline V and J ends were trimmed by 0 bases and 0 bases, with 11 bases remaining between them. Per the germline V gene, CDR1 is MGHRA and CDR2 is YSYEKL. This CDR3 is CASSQEETALNTEAFF. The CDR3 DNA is TGCGCCAGCAGCCAAGAGGAGACGGCGTTGAACACTGAAGCTTTCTTT.

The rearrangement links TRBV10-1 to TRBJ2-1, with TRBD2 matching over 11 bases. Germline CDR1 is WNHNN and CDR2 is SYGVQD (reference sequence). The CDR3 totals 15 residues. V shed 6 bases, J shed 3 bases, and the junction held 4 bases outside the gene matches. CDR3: CASSAGTSGYNEQFF. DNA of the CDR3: TGCGCCAGCAGCGCCGGGACTAGCGGCTACAATGAGCAGTTCTTC.

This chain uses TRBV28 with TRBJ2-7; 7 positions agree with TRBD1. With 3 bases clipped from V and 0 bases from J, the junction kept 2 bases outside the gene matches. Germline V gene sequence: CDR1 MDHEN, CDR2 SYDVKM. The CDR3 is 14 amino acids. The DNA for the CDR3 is TGTGCCAGCAGTTTGACAGGGAGCTCCTACGAGCAGTACTTC. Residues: CASSLTGSSYEQYF. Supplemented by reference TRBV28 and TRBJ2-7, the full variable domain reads DVKVTQSSRYLVKRTGEKVFLECVQDMDHENMFWYRQDPGLGLRLIYFSYDVKMKEKGDIPEGYSVSREKKERFSLILESASTNQTSMYLCASSLTGSSYEQYFGPGTRLTVT.

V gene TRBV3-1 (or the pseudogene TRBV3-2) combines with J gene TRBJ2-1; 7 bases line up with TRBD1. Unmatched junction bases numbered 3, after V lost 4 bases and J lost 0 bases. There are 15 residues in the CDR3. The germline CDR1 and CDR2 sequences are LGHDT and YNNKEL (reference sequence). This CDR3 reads CASSPRDSSYNEQFF. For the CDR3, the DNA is TGTGCCAGCAGCCCCCGGGACAGCTCCTACAATGAGCAGTTCTTC.

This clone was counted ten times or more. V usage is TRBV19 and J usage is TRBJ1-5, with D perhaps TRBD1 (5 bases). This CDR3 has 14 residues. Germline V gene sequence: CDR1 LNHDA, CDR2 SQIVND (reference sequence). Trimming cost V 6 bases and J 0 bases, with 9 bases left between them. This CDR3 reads CASRDIDSNQPQHF. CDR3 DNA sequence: TGTGCCAGTAGGGACATAGATAGCAATCAGCCCCAGCATTTT.

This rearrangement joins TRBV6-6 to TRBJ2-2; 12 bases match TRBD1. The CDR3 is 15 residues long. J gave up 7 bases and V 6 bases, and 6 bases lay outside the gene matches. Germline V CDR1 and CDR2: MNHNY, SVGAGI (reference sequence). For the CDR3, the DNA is TGTGCCAGCAGCCGGGACAGGGGGCAGGACGGGGAGCTGTTTTTT. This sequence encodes CASSRDRGQDGELFF.

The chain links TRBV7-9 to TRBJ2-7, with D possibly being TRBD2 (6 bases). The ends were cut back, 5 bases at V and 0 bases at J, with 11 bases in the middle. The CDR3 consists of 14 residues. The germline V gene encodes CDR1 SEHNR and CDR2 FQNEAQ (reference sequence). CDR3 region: CASSPYGSSYEQYF. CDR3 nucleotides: TGTGCCAGCAGCCCGTACGGGAGCTCCTACGAGCAGTACTTC.

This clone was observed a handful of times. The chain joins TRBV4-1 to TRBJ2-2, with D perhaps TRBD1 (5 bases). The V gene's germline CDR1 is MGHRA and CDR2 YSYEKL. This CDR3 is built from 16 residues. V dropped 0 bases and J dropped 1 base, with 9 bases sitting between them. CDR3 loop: CASSQDKGRNTGELFF. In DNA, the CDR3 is TGCGCCAGCAGCCAAGACAAGGGGCGGAACACCGGGGAGCTGTTTTTT.

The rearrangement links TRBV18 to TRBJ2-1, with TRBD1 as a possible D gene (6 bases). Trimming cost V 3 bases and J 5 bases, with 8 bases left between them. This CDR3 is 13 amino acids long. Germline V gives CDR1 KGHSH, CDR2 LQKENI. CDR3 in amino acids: CASSPGQNNEQFF. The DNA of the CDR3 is TGTGCCAGCTCACCTGGACAGAACAATGAGCAGTTCTTC.

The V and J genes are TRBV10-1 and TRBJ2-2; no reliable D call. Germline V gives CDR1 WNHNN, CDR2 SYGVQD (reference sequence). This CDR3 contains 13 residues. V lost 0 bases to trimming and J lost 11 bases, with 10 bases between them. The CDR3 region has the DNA TGCGCCAGCAGTGAGTCTCTAGAGAAAGAGCTGTTTTTT. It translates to CASSESLEKELFF.

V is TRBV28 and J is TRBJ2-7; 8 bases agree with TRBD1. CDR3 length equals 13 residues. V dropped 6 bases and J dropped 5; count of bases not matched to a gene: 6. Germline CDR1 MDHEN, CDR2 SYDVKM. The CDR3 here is CASRRTGNNEQYF. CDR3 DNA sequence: TGTGCCAGCAGACGGACAGGGAACAACGAGCAGTACTTC.

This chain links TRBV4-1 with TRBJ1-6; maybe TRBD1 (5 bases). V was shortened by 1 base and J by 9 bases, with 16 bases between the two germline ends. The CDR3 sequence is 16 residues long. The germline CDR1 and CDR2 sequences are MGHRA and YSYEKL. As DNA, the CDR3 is TGCGCCAGCAGCCAAGGGGGGGGGAATTATTTTTCACCCCTCCACTTT. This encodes CASSQGGGNYFSPLHF.

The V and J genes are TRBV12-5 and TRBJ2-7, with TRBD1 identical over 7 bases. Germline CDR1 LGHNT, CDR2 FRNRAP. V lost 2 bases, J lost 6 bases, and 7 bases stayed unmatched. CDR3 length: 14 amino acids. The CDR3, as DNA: TGTGCTAGTGGTTTGTACAGGGGCGTCTGCGAGCAGTACGTC. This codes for CASGLYRGVCEQYV.

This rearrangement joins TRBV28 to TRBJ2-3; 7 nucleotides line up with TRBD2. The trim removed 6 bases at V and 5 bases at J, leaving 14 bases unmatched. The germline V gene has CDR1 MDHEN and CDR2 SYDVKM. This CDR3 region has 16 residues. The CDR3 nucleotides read TGTGCCAGCAGCTCATTCAGGGAGGGAGAGGGAGATACGCAGTATTTT. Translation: CASSSFREGEGDTQYF.

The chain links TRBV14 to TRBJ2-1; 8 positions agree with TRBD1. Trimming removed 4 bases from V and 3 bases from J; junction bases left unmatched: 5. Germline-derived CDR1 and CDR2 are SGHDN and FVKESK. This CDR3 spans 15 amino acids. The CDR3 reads CASSLTGVGYNEQFF. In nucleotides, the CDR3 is TGTGCCAGCAGCCTGACAGGGGTGGGCTACAATGAGCAGTTCTTC.